Each of the 27 T cell receptor beta chains below was sequenced from the same sample in a study of OX40 agonist ivuxolimab in advanced cancers. Clones were sequenced by immunoSEQ multiplex PCR, and TCRdb holds only the in-frame ones, with some missing. The sample lists 25,000 to 30,000 clones; around four fifths were seen once. The sample in question was CD4+ or CD8+ T cells sorted from blood, obtained in a trial of the OX40 agonist ivuxolimab. These receptors all come from an adult with an advanced solid tumor such as melanoma, head and neck, liver or kidney cancer.

The rearrangement links TRBV4-2 to TRBJ2-3, with D perhaps matching TRBD2 (6 bases). There are 16 residues in the CDR3. V lost 1 base to trimming and J lost 1 base, with 12 bases between them. Germline V gives CDR1 LGHNA, CDR2 YNFKEQ. CDR3 sequence (DNA): TGTGCCAGCAGCCAAGTTGAGGCTAGCGGCACAGATACGCAGTATTTT. This codes for CASSQVEASGTDTQYF.

The chain couples TRBV6-5 to TRBJ1-2; D is ambiguous. Trimming shortened V by 7 bases and J by 4 bases, and 13 bases separated the two germline ends. The CDR3 has 13 amino acids. CDR1 is MNHEY, CDR2 SVGAGI, per germline. CDR3 nucleotides: TGTGCCAGCACCTCAGGCTGGGGCTATGGCTACACCTTC. Its translation: CASTSGWGYGYTF.

The chain is built from TRBV9 and TRBJ2-3; tentatively, D is TRBD1 or TRBD2 (5 bases each). The CDR3 length is 13 residues. V gave up 3 bases and J gave up 6 bases, with 11 bases separating them. CDR1 and CDR2 (germline): SGDLS, YYNGEE. In DNA form, the CDR3 reads TGTGCCAGCAGCGGGGACCCAGCGGATACGCAGTATTTT. Amino acids: CASSGDPADTQYF.

The chain carries TRBV30 and TRBJ1-2; D is unclear. The CDR3 is 12 amino acids. The ends were cut back, 4 bases at V and 3 bases at J, with 9 bases in the middle. Germline V gene data show CDR1 as GTSNPN and CDR2 as SVGIG (reference sequence). CDR3 residues: CAWNAGYYGYTF. The CDR3 region has the DNA TGTGCCTGGAATGCGGGCTACTATGGCTACACCTTC.

V gene TRBV19 combines with J gene TRBJ1-2; D call uncertain. V dropped 7 bases and J dropped 4 bases, with 16 bases sitting between them. The CDR3 covers 14 residues. CDR1 and CDR2 from the germline V gene are LNHDA and SQIVND (reference sequence). The CDR3 loop is CASTVGPSSYGYTF. CDR3 in DNA: TGTGCCAGTACCGTAGGCCCGTCGAGCTATGGCTACACCTTC.

The chain joins TRBV13 to TRBJ2-7; 8 nucleotides match TRBD2. The CDR3 spans 12 residues. CDR1 and CDR2 (germline): PRHDT, FYEKMQ (reference sequence). The J segment lost 12 bases and the V segment lost 1 base, leaving 5 bases of the junction unmatched. The CDR3 nucleotides are TGTGCCAGCAGCTTAGATCCGGGAGGGCGGTACTTC. Translating it yields CASSLDPGGRYF.

The chain employs TRBV19 and TRBJ1-5; 9 bases map to TRBD1. Germline assignment: CDR1 LNHDA and CDR2 SQIVND (reference sequence). The junction had 4 bases not matched to a gene; V was cut back by 1 base and J by 6 bases. There are 15 residues in the CDR3. The CDR3 DNA sequence: TGTGCCAGTAGTATAGCGGACAGGGGTGGTCAGCCCCAGCATTTT. It codes for CASSIADRGGQPQHF.

This clone was seen only once. This chain joins TRBV7-6 and TRBJ1-5; 8 nucleotides line up with TRBD1. This CDR3 comprises 16 residues. CDR1 is SGHVS, CDR2 FNYEAQ, per germline. V shed 5 bases, J shed 1 base, and the junction held 7 bases outside the gene matches. In DNA form, the CDR3 reads TGTGCCAGCAGCGCCGGGACAGGTGGGAGCAATCAGCCCCAGCATTTT. It translates to CASSAGTGGSNQPQHF.

The chain uses TRBV6-1 and TRBJ1-1, with D tentatively TRBD1 (5 bases). Per germline, CDR1 MNHNS and CDR2 SASEGT. This CDR3 region has 13 residues. Trimming stripped 3 bases from V and 7 bases from J, with 12 bases between. CDR3 region: CASSETEGYEAFF. The CDR3 DNA reads TGTGCCAGCAGTGAGACAGAGGGGTATGAAGCTTTCTTT.

The chain uses TRBV16 and TRBJ1-2; TRBD1 might be the D (5 bases). The germline gives CDR1 KGHSY, CDR2 FQNENV. The V end was cut by 0 bases, the J end by 7 bases, with 9 bases between. This CDR3 is built from 13 residues. The CDR3 here is CASSQSAGFGYTF. CDR3 coding DNA: TGTGCCAGCAGCCAATCGGCAGGGTTTGGCTACACCTTC.

V usage is TRBV7-3 and J usage is TRBJ1-6, with TRBD1 matching 10 bases. This CDR3 is built from 15 residues. Germline CDR1 reads SGHTA; CDR2 reads FQGTGA. J was trimmed by 6 bases and V by 5 bases; bases with no gene match: 4. The DNA for the CDR3 is TGTGCCAGCAGCCCAGGGACAGGGGCTAATTCACCCCTCCACTTT. Its protein product is CASSPGTGANSPLHF.

The table lists this clone with a few counts. The chain carries TRBV4-1 and TRBJ1-1, with 8 nucleotides matching TRBD1. V lost 5 bases to trimming and J lost 6 bases; unmatched junction nucleotides: 8. CDR1 MGHRA and CDR2 YSYEKL come from the germline V gene. This CDR3 spans 14 amino acids. The CDR3 protein is CASSSRTGYPEAFF. CDR3 DNA sequence: TGCGCCAGCAGCTCCCGGACAGGGTACCCTGAAGCTTTCTTT.

The chain recombines TRBV7-8 with TRBJ2-7; maybe TRBD1 (6 bases). V lost 5 bases, J lost 2 bases, and 10 bases lay in between. The germline CDR1 and CDR2 sequences are SGHVS and FQNEAQ. The CDR3 covers 13 residues. In DNA form, the CDR3 reads TGTGCCAGCAGCCCAACAGGGACCTACGAGCAGTACTTC. It yields the protein CASSPTGTYEQYF.

This chain joins TRBV14 and TRBJ2-1, with D hard to call. This CDR3 is 16 amino acids long. CDR1 and CDR2 from the germline V gene are SGHDN and FVKESK. V dropped 0 bases and J dropped 4 bases, with 13 bases sitting between them. This CDR3 is CASSQDFSVVYNEQFF. In nucleotides, the CDR3 is TGTGCCAGCAGCCAAGATTTTTCGGTCGTATACAATGAGCAGTTCTTC.

The CDR3, as DNA: TGTGCCAGCAGCTTAGCGTCGGGACAGGGGCCCTCGAACACCGGGGAGCTGTTTTTT. Its translation: CASSLASGQGPSNTGELFF. The chain combines TRBV7-2 with TRBJ2-2; 10 bases fit TRBD1. CDR3 length equals 19 residues. The germline V gene encodes CDR1 SGHTA and CDR2 FQGNSA. Trimming took 0 bases from V and 0 from J; bases not matched to a gene: 7.

The CDR3 sequence: CASSSPGTPGDTQYF. The CDR3 DNA is TGTGCCAGCAGCTCCCCCGGGACTCCTGGGGATACGCAGTATTTT. The V call is TRBV7-9, the J call TRBJ2-3; a possible D gene is TRBD2 (6 bases). V lost 4 bases and J lost 6, with 17 bases in between. The CDR3 extends over 15 amino acids. Germline CDR1 is SEHNR and CDR2 is FQNEAQ (reference sequence).

The chain recombines TRBV29-1 with TRBJ2-3, with 8 bases identical to TRBD2. CDR1 SQVTM and CDR2 ANQGSEA come from the germline V gene. The V segment lost 3 bases and the J segment 6 bases; nucleotides outside the gene matches: 14. The CDR3 loop spans 16 amino acids. The CDR3 DNA is TGCAGCGTTGATGCTTATCCGGGGGGGCATTCGGATACGCAGTATTTT. It yields the protein CSVDAYPGGHSDTQYF.

The chain employs TRBV6-5 and TRBJ2-2; D gene ambiguous. The CDR3 has 14 residues. Germline V gene lookup returns CDR1 MNHEY and CDR2 SVGAGI. Trimming took 2 bases from V and 5 from J, leaving 9 bases between them. The CDR3 is CASSYGVETGELFF. CDR3 in DNA: TGTGCCAGCAGTTACGGGGTAGAGACCGGGGAGCTGTTTTTT.

The chain has TRBV5-4 and TRBJ1-2; 7 bases line up with TRBD1. V was clipped by 7 bases and J by 7 bases; unmatched bases: 10. The CDR3 totals 13 residues. Per the germline V gene, CDR1 is SGHNT and CDR2 is YYREEE (reference sequence). The CDR3 sequence is CASYHGTASGYTF. The CDR3 DNA sequence: TGTGCCAGCTATCACGGGACAGCGAGTGGCTACACCTTC.

The chain has TRBV19 and TRBJ1-1; a possible D gene is TRBD1 (6 bases). The CDR3 runs 12 residues. Between the trimmed V and J ends, which lost 8 bases and 5 bases, there was a span of 12 bases. Looked up from germline, CDR1 is LNHDA and CDR2 is SQIVND (reference sequence). In DNA, the CDR3 is TGTGCCAGTTTAAAAGGGGGTACTGAAGCTTTCTTT. Protein sequence: CASLKGGTEAFF.

The CDR3 is CASSLEGGAYGYTF. DNA of the CDR3: TGTGCCAGCAGCTTGGAAGGGGGGGCCTATGGCTACACCTTC. The gene calls are TRBV5-4 and TRBJ1-2, with a possible D match to TRBD1 (6 bases). Per germline, CDR1 SGHNT and CDR2 YYREEE (reference sequence). This CDR3 contains 14 residues. V shed 0 bases and J shed 4 bases, with 10 bases lying between them. Using reference TRBV5-4 and TRBJ1-2 for the parts outside the CDR3, the full variable domain is ETGVTQSPTHLIKTRGQQVTLRCSSQSGHNTVSWYQQALGQGPQFIFQYYREEENGRGNFPPRFSGLQFPNYSSELNVNALELDDSALYLCASSLEGGAYGYTFGSGTRLTVV.

The chain combines TRBV5-3 with TRBJ1-2, with 7 bases matching TRBD1. TRBV5-3 qualifies as an ORF whose function is uncertain. Unmatched junction bases numbered 10, after V lost 8 bases and J lost 6 bases. This CDR3 comprises 13 residues. CDR3 amino acids: CASTLEGADGYTF. CDR3 in DNA: TGTGCCAGCACTCTGGAGGGGGCCGATGGCTACACCTTC.

The chain is built from TRBV21-1 and TRBJ2-1; the table gives TRBD1 as D, unverified against the DNA. TRBV21-1 is classified as a pseudogene. This CDR3 spans 15 amino acids. The CDR3 region is CASSNWDRECDEQFF. Written as DNA, the CDR3 is TGTGCCAGCAGCAATTGGGACAGGGAATGCGATGAGCAGTTCTTC.

The J gene is TRBJ2-7, the V gene TRBV19, with TRBD1 matching over 7 bases. Germline-derived CDR1 and CDR2 are LNHDA and SQIVND (reference sequence). CDR3 length equals 13 residues. V shed 6 bases and J 2 bases; nucleotides not matched to a gene: 4. The CDR3 reads CASSLTGAYEQYF. For the CDR3, the DNA is TGTGCCAGTAGCCTAACAGGGGCCTACGAGCAGTACTTC. Combining the CDR3 with reference TRBV19 and TRBJ2-7 gives the whole variable domain DGGITQSPKYLFRKEGQNVTLSCEQNLNHDAMYWYRQDPGQGLRLIYYSQIVNDFQKGDIAEGYSVSREKKESFPLTVTSAQKNPTAFYLCASSLTGAYEQYFGPGTRLTVT.

This chain connects TRBV18 to TRBJ2-1, with 7 bases that match TRBD1. The CDR3 spans 16 residues. With 5 bases clipped from V and 3 bases from J, the junction kept 10 bases outside the gene matches. Germline V gene data show CDR1 as KGHSH and CDR2 as LQKENI. CDR3 sequence reads: CASSNTGTDLYNEQFF. CDR3 in DNA: TGTGCCAGCTCAAATACCGGGACAGATCTCTACAATGAGCAGTTCTTC.

This clone has just a few counts. The chain uses TRBV29-1 and TRBJ1-2; 9 nucleotides align to TRBD1. Germline V lookup: CDR1 SQVTM, CDR2 ANQGSEA. V gave up 2 bases and J gave up 6 bases; unmatched junction bases: 16. This CDR3 has 17 residues. In nucleotides, the CDR3 is TGCAGCGTTGAATTTGTTGGACAGGGGCTGACTCCCGATGGCTACACCTTC. Its protein product is CSVEFVGQGLTPDGYTF.

The chain combines TRBV27 with TRBJ1-5; D is uncertain. There are 14 residues in the CDR3. The ends were cut back, 0 bases at V and 0 bases at J, with 3 bases in the middle. Germline V gene lookup returns CDR1 MNHEY and CDR2 SMNVEV (reference sequence). The CDR3 here is CASSLSASNQPQHF. DNA for the CDR3: TGTGCCAGCAGTTTATCGGCTAGCAATCAGCCCCAGCATTTT.